This T cell receptor beta chain originates from a study of T cell repertoires in cytomegalovirus infection. The overall study: Indications came from public TCR beta signatures; they pointed to CMV infection and to a matching HLA type.

Via MiXCR, TCRdb re-called the reads, giving one row per CDR3 protein. Of over 150,000 distinct CDR3 sequences in the sample, about 18% were seen once. Broader study findings: Totalled public TCR beta family frequency picked out people who carried CMV plus the relevant HLA. The ex vivo response was dominated by HLA-C-restricted CMV-specific TCR beta clonotypes.

This clonotype was recorded many times. The target antigen is unknown. V shed 3 bases and J shed 5 bases, with 8 bases lying between them. This CDR3 comprises 13 residues. The germline V gene has CDR1 SGHTA and CDR2 FQGNSA. The sample comprised CD8+ T cells from PBMCs. The source of this sequence is a human donor in good health (CMV status not recorded). Some clones in this sample may be carry-over from other donors' samples. The chain combines TRBV7-2 with TRBJ2-1; D perhaps matches TRBD2 (5 bases). The DNA for the CDR3 is TGTGCCAGCAGCTTCCGAGGGCACAATGAGCAGTTCTTC. Residues: CASSFRGHNEQFF.